What follows are 30 T cell receptor beta chains derived from one specimen sequenced in a study of immune evolution from preneoplasia to lung adenocarcinoma. Using immunoSEQ multiplex PCR, the repertoire was profiled, and TCRdb retains in-frame clones only, with some absent. Of about 4,600 clones detected, roughly 84% appear once; the ten largest clones hold approximately 12%. The specimen was FFPE normal lung tissue adjacent to the tumor. These receptors were obtained from a person aged 45-69 years with lung adenocarcinoma.

This sequence joins TRBV5-1 and TRBJ1-1; D may be TRBD1 (6 bases). V lost 4 bases, J lost 6 bases, and 19 bases lay in between. The germline V gene encodes CDR1 SGHRS and CDR2 YFSETQ. This CDR3 comprises 15 residues. The CDR3 here is CASSAAGGAGAEAFF. DNA for the CDR3: TGCGCCAGCAGCGCCGCGGGGGGCGCTGGGGCTGAAGCTTTCTTT.

The chain employs TRBV19 and TRBJ1-4; TRBD1 might be the D (6 bases). Per the germline V gene, CDR1 is LNHDA and CDR2 is SQIVND (reference sequence). The CDR3 has 14 residues. Trimming pared 7 bases from V and 5 bases from J, leaving 14 bases between. CDR3 sequence: CASKTGLLNEKLFF. The CDR3 DNA follows: TGTGCCAGTAAAACAGGGCTACTAAATGAAAAACTGTTTTTT.

This rearrangement joins TRBV30 to TRBJ2-1, with 12 bases lining up with TRBD2. V trimming: 2 bases; J trimming: 3 bases; junction bases outside the gene matches: 5. Germline V gene data show CDR1 as GTSNPN and CDR2 as SVGIG (reference sequence). The CDR3 spans 16 residues. The CDR3 DNA reads TGTGCCTGGAGTCTCCGGACTAGCGGGGACTACAATGAGCAGTTCTTC. Protein: CAWSLRTSGDYNEQFF.

For this clone: One junction end disagrees with the germline gene, perhaps due to a read error. The chain carries TRBV5-1 and TRBJ2-7; D not certain. Germline CDR1 SGHRS, CDR2 YFSETQ. The CDR3 is 12 amino acids. The DNA for the CDR3 is TGCACCAGCAGCTCAGGTCAGGACGAGCAGTACTTC. Translation: CTSSSGQDEQYF.

The rearrangement links TRBV28 to TRBJ1-6, with D unresolved. V dropped 2 bases and J dropped 7 bases, with 15 bases sitting between them. Germline CDR1 reads MDHEN; CDR2 reads SYDVKM. CDR3 length: 16 residues. The CDR3 loop is CASSLNIGSGNSPLHF. CDR3 bases: TGTGCCAGCAGTTTAAATATCGGGTCTGGGAATTCACCCCTCCACTTT.

The J gene is TRBJ2-3, the V gene TRBV5-1; 9 bases fit TRBD2. Germline trimming cut 7 bases from V and 0 bases from J; bases unmatched to any gene: 6. CDR3 size: 15 residues. Germline V CDR1 and CDR2: SGHRS, YFSETQ. CDR3: CASRALAGSTDTQYF. The CDR3 bases are TGCGCCAGCCGGGCGCTAGCGGGGAGCACAGATACGCAGTATTTT.

The genes are TRBV19 and TRBJ1-1; unclear D gene. V was trimmed by 3 bases and J by 2 bases, leaving 10 bases between them. The CDR3 length is 14 residues. CDR1 and CDR2 from the germline V gene are LNHDA and SQIVND (reference sequence). CDR3 coding DNA: TGTGCCAGTAGTATCGCGCGGACCAACACTGAAGCTTTCTTT. The encoded protein is CASSIARTNTEAFF. Together with reference TRBV19 and TRBJ1-1, the CDR3 gives the full variable domain: DGGITQSPKYLFRKEGQNVTLSCEQNLNHDAMYWYRQDPGQGLRLIYYSQIVNDFQKGDIAEGYSVSREKKESFPLTVTSAQKNPTAFYLCASSIARTNTEAFFGQGTRLTVV.

V gene TRBV30 combines with J gene TRBJ1-2, with D maybe TRBD1 (6 bases). Germline CDR1 GTSNPN, CDR2 SVGIG (reference sequence). Trimming shortened V by 0 bases and J by 7 bases, and 6 bases separated the two germline ends. The CDR3 runs 11 residues. This CDR3 is CAWSVGGGYTF. CDR3 nucleotide sequence: TGTGCCTGGAGTGTAGGGGGTGGCTACACCTTC.

This sequence joins TRBV7-8 and TRBJ2-3; 13 nucleotides align to TRBD2. V dropped 5 bases and J dropped 3; count of bases not matched to a gene: 5. The length of the CDR3 is 16 residues. Germline V gene sequence: CDR1 SGHVS, CDR2 FQNEAQ. The chain's CDR3 is CASSARTSGGTDTQYF. The DNA of the CDR3 is TGTGCCAGCAGCGCTAGGACTAGCGGGGGAACAGATACGCAGTATTTT. Filled out from reference TRBV7-8 and TRBJ2-3, the complete variable domain reads GAGVSQSPRYKVAKRGQDVALRCDPISGHVSLFWYQQALGQGPEFLTYFQNEAQLDKSGLPSDRFFAERPEGSVSTLKIQRTQQEDSAVYLCASSARTSGGTDTQYFGPGTRLTVL.

The chain carries TRBV5-1 and TRBJ1-1; D gene uncertain. The V and J ends lost 0 bases and 5 bases respectively, with 5 bases between them. The CDR3 runs 12 residues. CDR1 and CDR2 from the germline V gene are SGHRS and YFSETQ. CDR3 sequence reads: CASSLERTEAFF. In DNA form, the CDR3 reads TGCGCCAGCAGCTTGGAGAGAACTGAAGCTTTCTTT.

To note about this clone: One end of the junction is discordant with germline, which a read error may explain. CDR3 loop: CASSQRKGYEQHF. In DNA form, the CDR3 reads TGTGCCAGCAGCCAACGGAAGGGTTACGAGCAGCACTTC. This chain connects TRBV4-2 to TRBJ2-7; D remains ambiguous. The CDR3 consists of 13 residues. The germline CDR1 and CDR2 sequences are LGHNA and YNFKEQ.

The chain employs TRBV23-1 and TRBJ2-7; tentatively, D is TRBD1 or TRBD2 (5 bases each). TRBV23-1 is given ORF status, its function remaining uncertain. The V end was cut by 11 bases, the J end by 4 bases, with 18 bases between. There are 13 residues in the CDR3. Written as DNA, the CDR3 is TGCGCCCGCGCCGGGACGGTGACTTACGAGCAGTACTTC. Residues: CARAGTVTYEQYF.

This clone was found a few times. The chain uses TRBV29-1 and TRBJ2-7; 11 bases align to TRBD1. The CDR3 extends over 13 amino acids. The J segment lost 6 bases and the V segment lost 6 bases, leaving 7 bases of the junction unmatched. Germline assignment: CDR1 SQVTM and CDR2 ANQGSEA. This CDR3 reads CSVRGQGVGEQYF. The CDR3 nucleotides are TGCAGCGTAAGGGGACAGGGGGTAGGCGAGCAGTACTTC.

The gene calls are TRBV6-1 and TRBJ1-6; D is unresolved. Germline V gene sequence: CDR1 MNHNS, CDR2 SASEGT. Trimming left V 6 bases short and J 8 bases short, with 17 bases between. The CDR3 runs 15 residues. In nucleotides, the CDR3 is TGTGCCAGCAGGTTAGGCTTGGTGGGCGATTCACCCCTCCACTTT. Its translation is CASRLGLVGDSPLHF.

This clone was counted once. The chain employs TRBV19 and TRBJ1-2, with 9 bases identical to TRBD1. J was trimmed by 4 bases and V by 5 bases; bases with no gene match: 20. Looked up from germline, CDR1 is LNHDA and CDR2 is SQIVND (reference sequence). CDR3 length equals 19 residues. The CDR3 DNA reads TGTGCCAGTAGTCCTCTGACCTCGGACAGGGGCATTGGGCTCTATGGCTACACCTTC. Its translation: CASSPLTSDRGIGLYGYTF. Full variable domain (outside the CDR3, taken from reference TRBV19 and TRBJ1-2): DGGITQSPKYLFRKEGQNVTLSCEQNLNHDAMYWYRQDPGQGLRLIYYSQIVNDFQKGDIAEGYSVSREKKESFPLTVTSAQKNPTAFYLCASSPLTSDRGIGLYGYTFGSGTRLTVV.

The CDR3 DNA reads as TGCGCCAGCCGGGGGGCCGGGGCGCGTGAGCAGTTCTTC. It is translated as CASRGAGAREQFF. This chain joins TRBV4-1 and TRBJ2-1, with a tentative D call TRBD2 (7 bases). This CDR3 spans 13 amino acids. V lost 8 bases, J lost 9 bases, and 17 bases lay in between. Germline values: CDR1 MGHRA, CDR2 YSYEKL.

The J gene is TRBJ1-4, the V gene TRBV4-1; TRBD1 matches 10 bases. The V gene's germline CDR1 is MGHRA and CDR2 YSYEKL. CDR3 length: 16 amino acids. Losses at the gene ends were 1 base for V and 6 bases for J; bases not matched to a gene: 5. CDR3 residues: CASSQGPTGGDEKLFF. CDR3 coding DNA: TGCGCCAGCAGCCAAGGCCCGACAGGGGGCGATGAAAAACTGTTTTTT.

This chain joins TRBV9 and TRBJ1-1; TRBD1 matches 8 bases. Germline assignment: CDR1 SGDLS and CDR2 YYNGEE. The CDR3 runs 14 residues. J was trimmed by 5 bases and V by 3 bases; bases with no gene match: 6. CDR3 protein: CASSATGGGTEAFF. CDR3 in DNA: TGTGCCAGCAGCGCAACAGGGGGAGGAACTGAAGCTTTCTTT.

V is TRBV28 and J is TRBJ2-4; the D gene is possibly TRBD2 (5 bases). Looked up from germline, CDR1 is MDHEN and CDR2 is SYDVKM. Trimming took 4 bases from V and 7 from J, leaving 11 bases between them. The CDR3 has 13 residues. The CDR3 nucleotides are TGTGCCAGCAGTTATGGGGAGCTGAACATTCAGTACTTC. Residues: CASSYGELNIQYF.

This clone has more than one count but fewer than ten. V usage is TRBV5-1 and J usage is TRBJ2-1, with TRBD2 matching over 7 bases. The CDR3 length is 16 residues. V was clipped by 1 base and J by 4 bases; unmatched bases: 8. The germline gives CDR1 SGHRS, CDR2 YFSETQ. The DNA of the CDR3 is TGCGCCAGCAGCTTGATTCCCCGCGGGGGTTACAATGAGCAGTTCTTC. Its protein product is CASSLIPRGGYNEQFF.

V gene TRBV28 combines with J gene TRBJ2-2; 7 positions match TRBD1. With V trimmed by 5 bases and J by 5 bases, 11 bases remained unmatched. In germline, CDR1 is MDHEN, CDR2 SYDVKM. The CDR3 sequence is 16 residues long. CDR3 sequence: CASSTPWTGRTGELFF. DNA of the CDR3: TGTGCCAGCAGTACCCCCTGGACAGGTCGAACCGGGGAGCTGTTTTTT.

The chain carries TRBV19 and TRBJ1-5, with D perhaps TRBD1 (6 bases). Germline values: CDR1 LNHDA, CDR2 SQIVND (reference sequence). The CDR3 covers 13 residues. Between the trimmed V and J ends, which lost 10 bases and 9 bases, there was a span of 19 bases. DNA of the CDR3: TGTGCCACCTTAGGGGGGGGCCTGGTGCCCCAGCATTTT. It encodes CATLGGGLVPQHF.

J is TRBJ2-1 and V is TRBV11-1, with D uncertain. The V end was cut by 4 bases, the J end by 12 bases, with 10 bases between. The CDR3 length is 11 residues. Germline V gene sequence: CDR1 SGHAT, CDR2 FQDESV (reference sequence). The CDR3 region is CASSSDAAQFF. The DNA of the CDR3 is TGTGCCAGCAGCTCGGACGCGGCGCAGTTCTTC.

The chain carries TRBV19 and TRBJ2-2; TRBD1 is a possible D gene (5 bases). This CDR3 is built from 14 residues. Per germline, CDR1 LNHDA and CDR2 SQIVND (reference sequence). V dropped 5 bases and J dropped 1 base, with 8 bases sitting between them. The CDR3 sequence is CASSQDRNTGELFF. Here the CDR3 DNA reads TGTGCCAGTAGTCAAGACAGGAACACCGGGGAGCTGTTTTTT.

The chain is built from TRBV7-2 and TRBJ2-3; D is unclear. V was shortened by 1 base and J by 1 base, with 3 bases between the two germline ends. The CDR3 is 13 amino acids. Per germline, CDR1 SGHTA and CDR2 FQGNSA. As DNA, the CDR3 is TGTGCCAGCAGCTTAGATGGCACAGATACGCAGTATTTT. This sequence encodes CASSLDGTDTQYF.

Concerning this clone itself: Other DNA variants within this sample encode the same CDR3. The chain recombines TRBV29-1 with TRBJ2-1, with D possibly being TRBD2 (5 bases). The ends were cut back, 1 base at V and 3 bases at J, with 7 bases in the middle. The CDR3 has 13 residues. Germline lookup yields CDR1 SQVTM and CDR2 ANQGSEA. CDR3 bases: TGCAGCGTTGAAGGGACTGACTACAATGAGCAGTTCTTC. The encoded protein is CSVEGTDYNEQFF.

The V call is TRBV14, the J call TRBJ2-2; D uncertain. Per the germline V gene, CDR1 is SGHDN and CDR2 is FVKESK. The CDR3 covers 13 residues. V dropped 4 bases and J dropped 6 bases, with 9 bases sitting between them. CDR3 DNA: TGTGCCAGCAGCCTGACAATCCCCGGGGAGCTGTTTTTT. Translating it yields CASSLTIPGELFF.

About this clone itself: Different DNA sequences within this sample yield the same CDR3. V gene TRBV5-6 combines with J gene TRBJ2-5, with D tentatively TRBD1 (6 bases). Germline values: CDR1 SGHDT, CDR2 YYEEEE. The length of the CDR3 is 14 residues. V gave up 0 bases and J gave up 1 base, with 7 bases separating them. CDR3 sequence reads: CASSLGGRQETQYF. The CDR3, as DNA: TGTGCCAGCAGCTTGGGGGGGCGCCAAGAGACCCAGTACTTC.

A word on this clone: At one boundary the junction diverges from the germline segment, which might be a read error. The V call is TRBV7-7, the J call TRBJ1-4, with D unclear. Germline-derived CDR1 and CDR2 are SSHAT and FNYEAQ (reference sequence). This CDR3 contains 14 residues. CDR3: CASSLGSGNEKLFF. In DNA, the CDR3 is TGTGCTAGCAGCTTAGGTTCCGGGAATGAAAAACTGTTTTTT.

This chain links TRBV11-2 with TRBJ2-7; possibly TRBD2 for D (7 bases). V was cut by 2 bases and J by 0 bases, with 14 bases left in between. Germline CDR1 SGHAT, CDR2 FQNNGV. The CDR3 is 16 residues long. CDR3 DNA sequence: TGTGCCAGCAGCTTAAGGGGGGGGGACGTCTCCTACGAGCAGTACTTC. Translation gives CASSLRGGDVSYEQYF.